This TCR beta chain was sequenced for a study of CD8 T cells in Susac syndrome. V lost 5 bases and J lost 5, with 13 bases in between. The germline CDR1 and CDR2 sequences are LNHDA and SQIVND (reference sequence). The CDR3 consists of 14 residues. When the RNA was reverse transcribed, random hexamers were used with an input of about 0.5 to 1 ug. The CDR3 of TCR beta was amplified by immunoSEQ multiplex PCR across 54 Vbeta and 13 Jbeta. TCRdb re-called the immunoSEQ multiplex PCR reads through MiXCR, storing one row per CDR3 protein. The sample lists over 150,000 distinct CDR3 sequences, more than 95% occurring once.

This rearrangement joins TRBV19 to TRBJ1-5; D gene ambiguous. This sequence originates from a human donor with Susac syndrome. The sample was CD4+ T cells from PBMCs. The chain's CDR3 is CASSGSYGYQPQHF. CDR3 nucleotides: TGTGCCAGTAGTGGCAGCTATGGTTATCAGCCCCAGCATTTT.